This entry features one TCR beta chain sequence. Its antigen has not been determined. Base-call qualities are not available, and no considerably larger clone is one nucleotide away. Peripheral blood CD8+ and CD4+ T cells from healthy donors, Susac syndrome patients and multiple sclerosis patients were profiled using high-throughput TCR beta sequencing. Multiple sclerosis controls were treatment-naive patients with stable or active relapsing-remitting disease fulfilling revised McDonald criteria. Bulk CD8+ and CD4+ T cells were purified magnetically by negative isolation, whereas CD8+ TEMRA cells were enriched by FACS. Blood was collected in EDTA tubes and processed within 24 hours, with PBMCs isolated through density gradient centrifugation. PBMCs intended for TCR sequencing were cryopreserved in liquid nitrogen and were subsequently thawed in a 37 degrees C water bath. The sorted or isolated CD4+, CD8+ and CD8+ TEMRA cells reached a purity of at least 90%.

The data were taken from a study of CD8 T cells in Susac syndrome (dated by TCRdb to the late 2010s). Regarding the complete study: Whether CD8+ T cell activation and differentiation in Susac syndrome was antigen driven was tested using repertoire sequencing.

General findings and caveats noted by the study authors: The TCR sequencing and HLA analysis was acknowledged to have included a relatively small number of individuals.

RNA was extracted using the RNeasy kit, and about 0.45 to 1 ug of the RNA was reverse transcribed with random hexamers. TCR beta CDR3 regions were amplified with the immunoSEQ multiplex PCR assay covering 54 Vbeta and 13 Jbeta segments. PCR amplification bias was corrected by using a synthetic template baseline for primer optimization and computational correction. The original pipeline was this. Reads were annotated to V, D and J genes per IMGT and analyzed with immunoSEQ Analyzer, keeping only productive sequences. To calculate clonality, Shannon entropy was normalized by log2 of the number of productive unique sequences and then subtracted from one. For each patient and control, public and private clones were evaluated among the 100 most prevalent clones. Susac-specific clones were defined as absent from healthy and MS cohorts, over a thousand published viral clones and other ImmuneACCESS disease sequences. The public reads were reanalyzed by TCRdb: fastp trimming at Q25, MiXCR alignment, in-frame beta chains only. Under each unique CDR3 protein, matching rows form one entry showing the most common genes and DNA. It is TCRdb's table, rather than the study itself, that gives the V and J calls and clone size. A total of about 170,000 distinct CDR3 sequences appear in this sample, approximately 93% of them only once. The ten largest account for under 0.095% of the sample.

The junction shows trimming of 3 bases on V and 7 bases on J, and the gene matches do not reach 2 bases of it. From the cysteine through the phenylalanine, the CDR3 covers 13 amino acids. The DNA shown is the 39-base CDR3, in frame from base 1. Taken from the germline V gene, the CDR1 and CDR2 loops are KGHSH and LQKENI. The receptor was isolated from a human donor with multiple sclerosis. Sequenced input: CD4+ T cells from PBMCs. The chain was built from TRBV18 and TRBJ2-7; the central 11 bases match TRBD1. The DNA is TGTGCCAGCTCACCGGGACAGGGGGGGGAGCAGTACTTC. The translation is CASSPGQGGEQYF.